This TCR beta chain comes out of a study of radiation and T cells in renal cell carcinoma. Study overall: Nephrectomy followed 15 Gy stereotactic body radiation by 4 weeks.

Documented time point: blood 2 weeks post-SBRT. Treatment described: 15 Gy SBRT to primary tumor, nephrectomy 4 weeks later. With V trimmed by 6 bases and J by 7 bases, 9 bases remained unmatched. This CDR3 contains 15 residues. The germline gives CDR1 LNHDA, CDR2 SQIVND (reference sequence). Assay used: immunoSEQ multiplex PCR; TCRdb lists only in-frame clones, some missing. The table records about 130,000 clones, about 81% of them present only once. The clonotype originates from a woman aged 60-70 years with renal cell carcinoma. The sample consisted of blood, taken from a patient whose treatment included radiotherapy and nephrectomy. The chain has TRBV19 and TRBJ2-7; TRBD2 aligns across 13 bases. DNA for the CDR3: TGTGCCAGTAGGGGTAGGACTAGCGGGGGCTGGGAGCAGTACTTC. Translating gives CASRGRTSGGWEQYF. Together with reference TRBV19 and TRBJ2-7, the CDR3 gives the full variable domain: DGGITQSPKYLFRKEGQNVTLSCEQNLNHDAMYWYRQDPGQGLRLIYYSQIVNDFQKGDIAEGYSVSREKKESFPLTVTSAQKNPTAFYLCASRGRTSGGWEQYFGPGTRLTVT.